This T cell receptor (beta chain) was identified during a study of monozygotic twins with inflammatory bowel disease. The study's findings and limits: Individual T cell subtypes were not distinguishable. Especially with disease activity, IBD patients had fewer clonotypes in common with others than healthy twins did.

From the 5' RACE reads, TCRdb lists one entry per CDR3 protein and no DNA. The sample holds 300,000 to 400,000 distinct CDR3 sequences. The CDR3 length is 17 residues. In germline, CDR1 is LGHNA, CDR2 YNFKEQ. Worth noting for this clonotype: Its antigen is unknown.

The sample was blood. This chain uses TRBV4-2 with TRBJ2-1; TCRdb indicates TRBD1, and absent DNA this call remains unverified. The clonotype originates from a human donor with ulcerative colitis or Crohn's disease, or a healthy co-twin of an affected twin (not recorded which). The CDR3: CASSQGTGHLKVGEQFF.